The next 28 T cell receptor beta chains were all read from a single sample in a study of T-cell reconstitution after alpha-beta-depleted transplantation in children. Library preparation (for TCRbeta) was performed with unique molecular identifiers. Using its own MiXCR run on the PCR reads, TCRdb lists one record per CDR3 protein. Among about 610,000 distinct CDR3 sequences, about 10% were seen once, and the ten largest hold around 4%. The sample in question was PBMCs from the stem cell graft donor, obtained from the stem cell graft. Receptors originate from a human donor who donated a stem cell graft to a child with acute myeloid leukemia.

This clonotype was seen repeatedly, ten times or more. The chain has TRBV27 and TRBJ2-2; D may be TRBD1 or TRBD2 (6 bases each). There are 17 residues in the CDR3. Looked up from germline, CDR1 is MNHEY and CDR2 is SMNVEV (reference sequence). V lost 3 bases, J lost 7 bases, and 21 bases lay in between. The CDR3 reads CASSFRGGGVLSGELFF. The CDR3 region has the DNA TGTGCCAGCAGTTTTAGAGGGGGAGGAGTATTGAGCGGGGAGCTGTTTTTT.

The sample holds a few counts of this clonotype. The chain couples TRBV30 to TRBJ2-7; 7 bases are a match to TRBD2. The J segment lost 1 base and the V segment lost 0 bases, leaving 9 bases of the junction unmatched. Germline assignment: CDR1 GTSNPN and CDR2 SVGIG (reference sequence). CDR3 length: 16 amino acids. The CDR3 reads CAWSVPGGLNSYEQYF. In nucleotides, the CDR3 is TGTGCCTGGAGTGTACCGGGAGGTCTTAATTCCTACGAGCAGTACTTC. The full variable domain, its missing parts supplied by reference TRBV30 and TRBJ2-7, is SQTIHQWPATLVQPVGSPLSLECTVEGTSNPNLYWYRQAAGRGLQLLFYSVGIGQISSEVPQNLSASRPQDRQFILSSKKLLLSDSGFYLCAWSVPGGLNSYEQYFGPGTRLTVT.

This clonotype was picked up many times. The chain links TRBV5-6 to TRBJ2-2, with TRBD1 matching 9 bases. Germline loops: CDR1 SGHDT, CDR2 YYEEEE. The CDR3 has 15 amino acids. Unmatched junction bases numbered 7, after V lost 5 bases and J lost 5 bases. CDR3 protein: CASSYRGRGTGELFF. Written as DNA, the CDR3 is TGTGCCAGCAGTTACAGGGGGCGAGGTACCGGGGAGCTGTTTTTT.

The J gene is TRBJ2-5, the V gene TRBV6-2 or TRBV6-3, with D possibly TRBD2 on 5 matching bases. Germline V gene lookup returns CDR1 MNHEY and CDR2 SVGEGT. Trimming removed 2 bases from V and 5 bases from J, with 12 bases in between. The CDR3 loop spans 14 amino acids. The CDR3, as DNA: TGTGCCAGCAGTTACGAGGTAGCGCGGGAGACCCAGTACTTC. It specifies CASSYEVARETQYF.

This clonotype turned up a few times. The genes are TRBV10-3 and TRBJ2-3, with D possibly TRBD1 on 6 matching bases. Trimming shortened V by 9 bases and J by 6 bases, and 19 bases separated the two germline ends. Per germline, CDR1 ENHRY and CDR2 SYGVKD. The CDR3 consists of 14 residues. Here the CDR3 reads CAITTGTIIDTQYF. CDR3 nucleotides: TGTGCCATAACGACCGGGACAATTATCGATACGCAGTATTTT.

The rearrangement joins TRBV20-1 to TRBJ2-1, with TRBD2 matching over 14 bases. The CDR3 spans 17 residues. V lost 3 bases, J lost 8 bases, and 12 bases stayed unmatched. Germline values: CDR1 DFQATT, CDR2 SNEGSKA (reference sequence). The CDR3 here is CSARPLGTSGSIYEQFF. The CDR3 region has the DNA TGCAGTGCTAGGCCCCTTGGGACTAGCGGGAGTATCTATGAGCAGTTCTTC.

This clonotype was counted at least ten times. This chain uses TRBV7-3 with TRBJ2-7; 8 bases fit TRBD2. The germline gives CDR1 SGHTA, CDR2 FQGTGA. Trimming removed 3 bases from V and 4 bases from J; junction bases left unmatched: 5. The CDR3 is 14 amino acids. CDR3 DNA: TGTGCCAGCAGCTTCGCTAGCGGGTATTACGAGCAGTACTTC. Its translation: CASSFASGYYEQYF.

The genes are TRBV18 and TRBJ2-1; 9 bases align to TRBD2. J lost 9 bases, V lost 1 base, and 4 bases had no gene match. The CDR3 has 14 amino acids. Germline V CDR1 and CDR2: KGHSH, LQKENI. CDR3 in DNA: TGTGCCAGCTCACCACTAGCGGGAGAAGTTGAGCAGTTCTTC. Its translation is CASSPLAGEVEQFF. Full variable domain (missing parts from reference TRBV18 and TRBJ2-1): NAGVMQNPRHLVRRRGQEARLRCSPMKGHSHVYWYRQLPEEGLKFMVYLQKENIIDESGMPKERFSAEFPKEGPSILRIQQVVRGDSAAYFCASSPLAGEVEQFFGPGTRLTVL.

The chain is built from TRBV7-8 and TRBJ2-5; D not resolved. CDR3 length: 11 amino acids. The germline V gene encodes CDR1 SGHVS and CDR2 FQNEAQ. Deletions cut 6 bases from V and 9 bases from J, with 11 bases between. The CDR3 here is CASRGLVAQYF. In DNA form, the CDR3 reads TGTGCCAGCAGAGGGCTGGTGGCCCAGTACTTC.

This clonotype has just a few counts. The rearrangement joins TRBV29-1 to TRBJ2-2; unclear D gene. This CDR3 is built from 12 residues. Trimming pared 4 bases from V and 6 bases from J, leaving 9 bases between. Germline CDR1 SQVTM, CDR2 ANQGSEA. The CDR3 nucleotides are TGCAGCGTTGTTCTGGGCTCCGGGGAGCTGTTTTTT. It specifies CSVVLGSGELFF.

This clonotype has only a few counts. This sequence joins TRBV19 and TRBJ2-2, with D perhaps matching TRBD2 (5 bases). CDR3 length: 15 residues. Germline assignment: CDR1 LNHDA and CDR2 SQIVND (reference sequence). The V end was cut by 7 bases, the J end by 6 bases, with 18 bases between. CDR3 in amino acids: CASTHPGLSSGELFF. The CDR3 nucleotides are TGTGCCAGTACTCACCCTGGACTTTCGTCCGGGGAGCTGTTTTTT.

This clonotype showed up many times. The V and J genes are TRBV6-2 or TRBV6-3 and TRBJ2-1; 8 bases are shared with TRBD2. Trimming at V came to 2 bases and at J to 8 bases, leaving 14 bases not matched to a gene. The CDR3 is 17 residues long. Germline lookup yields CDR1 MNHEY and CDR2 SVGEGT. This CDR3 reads CASSYPPRSGSRYEQFF. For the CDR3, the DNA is TGTGCCAGCAGTTACCCCCCAAGGAGCGGGAGTAGGTATGAGCAGTTCTTC.

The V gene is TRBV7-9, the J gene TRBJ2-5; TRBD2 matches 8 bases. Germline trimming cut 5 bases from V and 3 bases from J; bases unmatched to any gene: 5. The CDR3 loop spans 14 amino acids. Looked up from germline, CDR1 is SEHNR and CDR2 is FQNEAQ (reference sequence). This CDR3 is CASSTAGVEETQYF. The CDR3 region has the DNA TGTGCCAGCAGCACAGCGGGGGTGGAAGAGACCCAGTACTTC.

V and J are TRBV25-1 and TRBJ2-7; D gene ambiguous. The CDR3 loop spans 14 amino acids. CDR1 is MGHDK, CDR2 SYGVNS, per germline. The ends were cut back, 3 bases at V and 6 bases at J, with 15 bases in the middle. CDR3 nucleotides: TGTGCCAGCAGTGATTCTGCGGTTAAAGGCGAGCAGTACTTC. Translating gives CASSDSAVKGEQYF.

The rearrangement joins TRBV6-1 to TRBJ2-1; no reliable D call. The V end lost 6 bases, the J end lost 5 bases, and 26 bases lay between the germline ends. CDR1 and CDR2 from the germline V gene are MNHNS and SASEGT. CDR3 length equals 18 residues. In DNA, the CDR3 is TGTGCCAGCAGCCCCAGGTCCCGGCAGATCAGAGTACACAATGAGCAGTTCTTC. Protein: CASSPRSRQIRVHNEQFF.

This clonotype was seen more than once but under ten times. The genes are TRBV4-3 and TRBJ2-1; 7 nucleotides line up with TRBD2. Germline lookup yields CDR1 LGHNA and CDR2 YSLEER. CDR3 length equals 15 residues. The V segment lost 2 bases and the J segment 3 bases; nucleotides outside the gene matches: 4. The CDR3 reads CASSQRSSGYNEQFF. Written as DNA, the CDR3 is TGCGCCAGCAGCCAACGGTCTAGCGGCTACAATGAGCAGTTCTTC.

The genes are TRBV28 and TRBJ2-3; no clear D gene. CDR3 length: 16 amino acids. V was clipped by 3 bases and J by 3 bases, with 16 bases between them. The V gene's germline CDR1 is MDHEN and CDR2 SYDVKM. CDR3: CASSFRPRKGTDTQYF. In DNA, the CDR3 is TGTGCCAGCAGTTTTAGACCGCGCAAAGGTACAGATACGCAGTATTTT. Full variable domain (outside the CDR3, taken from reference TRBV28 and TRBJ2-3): DVKVTQSSRYLVKRTGEKVFLECVQDMDHENMFWYRQDPGLGLRLIYFSYDVKMKEKGDIPEGYSVSREKKERFSLILESASTNQTSMYLCASSFRPRKGTDTQYFGPGTRLTVL.

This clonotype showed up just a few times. CDR3 in amino acids: CAISSAGTYNEQFF. Here the CDR3 DNA reads TGTGCCATCAGTTCGGCGGGAACCTACAATGAGCAGTTCTTC. V is TRBV10-3 and J is TRBJ2-1; D is possibly TRBD2 (6 bases). With 5 bases removed from V and 2 bases from J, the gap between germline ends came to 10 bases. Germline V CDR1 and CDR2: ENHRY, SYGVKD. CDR3 length: 14 amino acids.

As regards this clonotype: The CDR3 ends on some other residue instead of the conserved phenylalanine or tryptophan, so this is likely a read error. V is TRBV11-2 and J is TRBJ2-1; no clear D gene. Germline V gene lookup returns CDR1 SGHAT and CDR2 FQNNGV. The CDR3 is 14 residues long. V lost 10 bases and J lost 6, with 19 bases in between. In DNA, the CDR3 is TGTGCCACCTCAATTGGGCTATCTCGCAATGAGCAGTTCTGC. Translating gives CATSIGLSRNEQFC.

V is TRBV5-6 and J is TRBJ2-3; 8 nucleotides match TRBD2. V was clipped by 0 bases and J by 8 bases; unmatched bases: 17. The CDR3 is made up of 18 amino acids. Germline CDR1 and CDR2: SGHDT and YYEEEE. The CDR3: CASSLGERTGGPLGTQYF. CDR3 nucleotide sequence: TGTGCCAGCAGCTTGGGGGAAAGAACGGGAGGGCCTCTCGGTACGCAGTATTTT.

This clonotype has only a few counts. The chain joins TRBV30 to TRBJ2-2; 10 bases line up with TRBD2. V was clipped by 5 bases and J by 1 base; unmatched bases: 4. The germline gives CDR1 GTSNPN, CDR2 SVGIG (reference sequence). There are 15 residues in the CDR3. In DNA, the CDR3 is TGTGCCTGGGTAGCGGGAGGCAAGAACACCGGGGAGCTGTTTTTT. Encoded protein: CAWVAGGKNTGELFF.

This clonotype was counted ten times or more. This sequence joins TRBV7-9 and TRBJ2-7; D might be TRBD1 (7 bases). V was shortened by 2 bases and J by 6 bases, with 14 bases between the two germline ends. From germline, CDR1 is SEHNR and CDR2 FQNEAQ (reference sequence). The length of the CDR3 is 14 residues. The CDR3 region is CASSLTPGGREQYF. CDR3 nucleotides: TGTGCCAGCAGCTTAACCCCAGGGGGGCGCGAGCAGTACTTC.

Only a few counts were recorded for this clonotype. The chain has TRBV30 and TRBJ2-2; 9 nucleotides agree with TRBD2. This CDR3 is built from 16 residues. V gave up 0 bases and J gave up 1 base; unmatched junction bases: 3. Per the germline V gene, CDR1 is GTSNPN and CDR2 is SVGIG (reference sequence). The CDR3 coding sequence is TGTGCCTGGAGTGTAAATAGCGGGGGGAACACCGGGGAGCTGTTTTTT. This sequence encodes CAWSVNSGGNTGELFF.

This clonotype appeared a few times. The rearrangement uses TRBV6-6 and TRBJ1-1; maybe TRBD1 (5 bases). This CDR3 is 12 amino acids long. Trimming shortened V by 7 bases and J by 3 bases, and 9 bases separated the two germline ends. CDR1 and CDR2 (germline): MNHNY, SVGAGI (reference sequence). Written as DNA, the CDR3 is TGTGCCAGCAAGGAGGGGTACACTGAAGCTTTCTTT. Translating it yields CASKEGYTEAFF.

As DNA, the CDR3 is TGCAGTGCTAGAGATCGGGTAGCGGGAAGAGAGACCCAGTACTTC. Translation: CSARDRVAGRETQYF. This chain connects TRBV20-1 to TRBJ2-5; 8 bases are a match to TRBD2. The CDR3 totals 15 residues. Per the germline V gene, CDR1 is DFQATT and CDR2 is SNEGSKA (reference sequence). Trimming took 0 bases from V and 4 from J; bases not matched to a gene: 7.

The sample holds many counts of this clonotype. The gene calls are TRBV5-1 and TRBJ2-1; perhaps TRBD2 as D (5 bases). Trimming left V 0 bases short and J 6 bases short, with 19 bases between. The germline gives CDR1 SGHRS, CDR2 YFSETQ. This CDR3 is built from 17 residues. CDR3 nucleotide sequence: TGCGCCAGCAGCTTGGGTAACGGGATAACCCATTTCAATGAGCAGTTCTTC. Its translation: CASSLGNGITHFNEQFF. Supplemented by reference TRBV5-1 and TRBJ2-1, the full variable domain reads KAGVTQTPRYLIKTRGQQVTLSCSPISGHRSVSWYQQTPGQGLQFLFEYFSETQRNKGNFPGRFSGRQFSNSRSEMNVSTLELGDSALYLCASSLGNGITHFNEQFFGPGTRLTVL.

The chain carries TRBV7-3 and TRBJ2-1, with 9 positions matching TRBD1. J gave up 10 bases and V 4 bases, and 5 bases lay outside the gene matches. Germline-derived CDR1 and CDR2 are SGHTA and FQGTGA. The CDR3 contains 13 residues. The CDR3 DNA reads TGTGCCAGCAGCTCGGACAGGGGCCAGGAGCAGTTCTTC. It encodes CASSSDRGQEQFF. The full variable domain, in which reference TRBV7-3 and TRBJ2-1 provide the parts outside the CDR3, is GAGVSQTPSNKVTEKGKYVELRCDPISGHTALYWYRQSLGQGPEFLIYFQGTGAADDSGLPNDRFFAVRPEGSVSTLKIQRTERGDSAVYLCASSSDRGQEQFFGPGTRLTVL.

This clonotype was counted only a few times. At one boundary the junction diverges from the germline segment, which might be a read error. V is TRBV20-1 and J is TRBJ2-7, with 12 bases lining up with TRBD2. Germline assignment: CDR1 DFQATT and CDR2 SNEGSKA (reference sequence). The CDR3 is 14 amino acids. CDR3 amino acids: CSARLAGVSYGQYF. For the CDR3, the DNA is TGCAGTGCGCGACTAGCGGGGGTTTCCTACGGGCAGTACTTC.